This T cell receptor beta chain comes out of a study of blood T cell repertoires in COVID-19. Assay: immunoSEQ multiplex PCR; the TCRdb copy retains only in-frame clones and omits some. The table lists 200,000 to 300,000 clones, about 82% of them singletons. Germline loops: CDR1 MNHNS, CDR2 SASEGT. The CDR3 contains 15 residues. V lost 2 bases to trimming and J lost 6 bases, with 17 bases between them. This clonotype was sampled from a woman aged 55-75 years with active or convalescent COVID-19. The chain joins TRBV6-1 to TRBJ2-7; perhaps TRBD1 as D (7 bases). What was sequenced was peripheral blood. CDR3 amino acids: CASSEIGQGEVEQYF. DNA for the CDR3: TGTGCCAGCAGTGAAATTGGGCAGGGGGAGGTCGAGCAGTACTTC.